Listed below are T cell receptor beta chains from one sample, sequenced in a study of T-cell memory formation after mild COVID-19. TCRdb reprocessed the 5' RACE reads via MiXCR and lists one record per CDR3 protein. The sample has 250,000 to 350,000 distinct CDR3 sequences; roughly 13% are singletons. The sample was PBMCs or a T cell subset sorted from them (not recorded which). Receptors were obtained from a man between 18 and 29 years old who had mild COVID-19 (a few samples of this study predate the infection). Cell type and time point are not known. CDR3s include the opening cysteine and the closing phenylalanine or tryptophan. The order of the fields is V gene, J gene, clone size, D gene, CDR3 protein, CDR3 DNA. D genes are given only for firm matches. Where a row states a size, it is once, few, many or the class of an expanded clone; other rows omit it.

>TRBV12-3/TRBV12-4|TRBJ2-7|few|NA
CASRPTQGYEQYF
TGTGCCAGCAGACCTACACAGGGCTACGAGCAGTACTTC
>TRBV12-3/TRBV12-4|TRBJ1-1|few|NA
CASSIFGRNTEAFF
TGTGCCAGCAGTATCTTCGGCCGAAACACTGAAGCTTTCTTT
>TRBV5-1|TRBJ1-1|few|TRBD1
CASSETTGSTEAFF
TGCGCCAGCAGCGAGACGACAGGGTCCACTGAAGCTTTCTTT
>TRBV5-5|TRBJ2-5|many|NA
CASSLGQMQETQYF
TGTGCCAGCAGCTTAGGACAGATGCAAGAGACCCAGTACTTC
>TRBV29-1|TRBJ1-1|few|NA
CSVAEQSNTEAFF
TGCAGCGTTGCCGAACAGTCAAACACTGAAGCTTTCTTT
>TRBV7-9|TRBJ1-4|few|TRBD1
CASRSGQAPEKLFF
TGTGCCAGCAGATCGGGACAGGCCCCTGAAAAACTGTTTTTT
>TRBV7-9|TRBJ1-1|many|TRBD1
CASSFTEGAEAFF
TGTGCCAGCAGCTTTACCGAGGGGGCGGAAGCTTTCTTT
>TRBV5-1|TRBJ1-5|few|TRBD1
CASSPGQGGSSQPQHF
TGCGCCAGCAGCCCCGGACAGGGCGGCAGTAGTCAGCCCCAGCATTTT
>TRBV7-2|TRBJ2-3|NA|TRBD2
CASSSGLAGDTQYF
TGTGCCAGCAGCTCGGGACTAGCCGGAGATACGCAGTATTTT
>TRBV7-9|TRBJ2-5|NA|NA
CASSRRRGQRQETQYF
TGTGCCAGCAGCCGAAGGAGGGGGCAAAGGCAAGAGACCCAGTACTTC
>TRBV7-9|TRBJ1-2|NA|TRBD1
CASSSSGGASNYGYTF
TGTGCCAGCAGCTCATCAGGGGGCGCCTCTAACTATGGCTACACCTTC
>TRBV19|TRBJ2-1|NA|TRBD2
CASTAGTSGYNEQFF
TGTGCCAGTACCGCCGGGACTAGCGGATACAATGAGCAGTTCTTC
>TRBV5-1|TRBJ1-4|few|NA
CASSPRSTDEKLFF
TGCGCCAGCAGCCCCCGGTCGACGGATGAAAAACTGTTTTTT
>TRBV12-3/TRBV12-4|TRBJ2-5|few|TRBD1
CASSPSRTGAQETQYF
TGTGCCAGCAGTCCGTCCCGGACAGGGGCCCAAGAGACCCAGTACTTC
>TRBV28|TRBJ1-4|NA|NA
CASSLLGGRGTNEKLFF
TGTGCCAGCAGTCTCCTCGGTGGTCGGGGAACTAATGAAAAACTGTTTTTT
>TRBV4-3|TRBJ2-2|NA|NA
CASSYGGLETGELFF
TGCGCCAGCAGCTACGGGGGGCTAGAGACCGGGGAGCTGTTTTTT
>TRBV29-1|TRBJ2-1|NA|NA
CSVEGWSSYNEQFF
TGCAGCGTTGAAGGTTGGAGCTCCTACAATGAGCAGTTCTTC
>TRBV5-1|TRBJ1-1|NA|TRBD1
CASSRQGEKVTEAFF
TGCGCCAGCAGCCGTCAGGGGGAAAAGGTCACTGAAGCTTTCTTT
>TRBV5-5|TRBJ2-5|NA|NA
CASSQGLQSGTQYF
TGTGCCAGCAGCCAGGGACTTCAAAGTGGGACCCAGTACTTC
>TRBV29-1|TRBJ2-2|many|NA
CSVKYHTDGELFF
TGCAGCGTTAAATATCACACAGACGGGGAGCTGTTTTTT
>TRBV5-1|TRBJ1-2|NA|TRBD1
CASSPYGTGDPSGYTF
TGCGCCAGCAGCCCCTACGGGACAGGGGACCCCTCTGGCTACACCTTC
>TRBV9|TRBJ2-1|NA|NA
CASSEGLRGRAYNEQFF
TGTGCCAGCAGCGAGGGTCTACGGGGCAGGGCCTACAATGAGCAGTTCTTC
>TRBV20-1|TRBJ2-1|few|NA
CSARSSGAEQFF
TGCAGTGCTAGGTCCTCAGGGGCTGAGCAGTTCTTC
>TRBV4-3|TRBJ2-5|few|NA
CASSQEVGRQETQYF
TGCGCCAGCAGCCAAGAGGTGGGTCGGCAAGAGACCCAGTACTTC
>TRBV7-9|TRBJ2-6|NA|NA
CASSPVVGQSGANVLTF
TGTGCCAGCAGCCCAGTAGTGGGCCAGTCTGGGGCCAACGTCCTGACTTTC
>TRBV2|TRBJ1-2|few|TRBD1
CASSGQGANLGYTF
TGTGCCAGCAGTGGACAGGGGGCGAATCTTGGCTACACCTTC
>TRBV10-3|TRBJ1-4|NA|TRBD1
CAIRGDRGEKLFF
TGTGCCATCAGGGGGGACAGGGGCGAAAAACTGTTTTTT
>TRBV6-5|TRBJ2-7|NA|NA
CASSYLGGVYEQYF
TGTGCCAGCAGTTACTTGGGCGGGGTCTACGAGCAGTACTTC
>TRBV4-3|TRBJ2-6|NA|NA
CASSQETSSGANVLTF
TGCGCCAGCAGCCAAGAGACTAGCTCTGGGGCCAACGTCCTGACTTTC
>TRBV27|TRBJ1-3|few|NA
CASSALTSGNTIYF
TGTGCCAGCTCAGCCCTGACCTCTGGAAACACCATATATTTT
>TRBV7-2|TRBJ2-1|NA|NA
CASSPRGGNGEQFF
TGTGCCAGCAGCCCCCGCGGAGGGAACGGTGAGCAGTTCTTC
>TRBV29-1|TRBJ1-1|NA|NA
CSAAREGEAFF
TGCAGCGCCGCACGGGAAGGGGAAGCTTTCTTT
>TRBV11-2|TRBJ1-2|few|TRBD1
CASTHIRQGYGYTF
TGTGCCAGCACCCATATAAGACAGGGCTATGGCTACACCTTC
>TRBV20-1|TRBJ2-3|few|NA
CSARGVTTNTQYF
TGCAGTGCTAGAGGGGTTACAACCAATACGCAGTATTTT
>TRBV27|TRBJ1-5|NA|NA
CASSPHRESNQPQHF
TGTGCCAGCAGTCCCCACAGGGAAAGCAATCAGCCCCAGCATTTT
>TRBV15|TRBJ2-6|few|NA
CATSRKEGGGGANVLTF
TGTGCCACCAGCAGAAAAGAGGGGGGTGGAGGGGCCAACGTCCTGACTTTC
>TRBV6-2/TRBV6-3|TRBJ2-1|many|TRBD1
CASSTSPDRGREFF
TGTGCCAGCAGTACAAGCCCGGACAGGGGGAGGGAGTTCTTC
>TRBV11-2|TRBJ1-4|NA|NA
CASRNHEKLFF
TGTGCCAGCAGGAATCATGAAAAACTGTTTTTT
>TRBV3-1|TRBJ2-7|NA|NA
CASSQGGAYEQYF
TGTGCCAGCAGCCAAGGAGGGGCCTACGAGCAGTACTTC
>TRBV6-2/TRBV6-3|TRBJ2-3|few|NA
CASSYWQGTDTQYF
TGTGCCAGCAGTTATTGGCAGGGCACAGATACGCAGTATTTT
>TRBV12-3/TRBV12-4|TRBJ1-5|medium-sized|TRBD1
CASSQGQGVLNQPQHF
TGTGCCAGCAGTCAGGGACAGGGGGTCCTCAATCAGCCCCAGCATTTT
>TRBV4-3|TRBJ2-7|many|NA
CASSPGWGVGNEQYF
TGCGCCAGCAGCCCTGGCTGGGGGGTGGGAAACGAGCAGTACTTC
>TRBV6-5|TRBJ2-1|many|NA
CASSGAGGRNEQFF
TGTGCCAGCTCGGGGGCAGGGGGTAGGAATGAGCAGTTCTTC
>TRBV7-8|TRBJ2-3|many|NA
CASSSRPTDTQYF
TGTGCCAGCAGTTCCAGGCCCACAGATACGCAGTATTTT
>TRBV7-6|TRBJ2-2|many|NA
CASSLARGPFTGELFF
TGTGCCAGCAGCTTGGCCAGGGGTCCGTTCACCGGGGAGCTGTTTTTT
>TRBV7-9|TRBJ1-2|NA|NA
CASQSYGGGLYGYTF
TGTGCCAGCCAAAGTTACGGGGGCGGTTTGTATGGCTACACCTTC
>TRBV5-5|TRBJ2-2|few|NA
CASSLVARGELFF
TGTGCCAGCAGCTTGGTCGCAAGGGGGGAGCTGTTTTTT
>TRBV6-2/TRBV6-3|TRBJ2-7|few|TRBD1
CASSYRPGQVAYEQYF
TGTGCCAGCTCTTATCGGCCGGGACAGGTTGCCTACGAGCAGTACTTC
>TRBV12-3/TRBV12-4|TRBJ1-3|NA|NA
CASSPILSPYGNTIYF
TGTGCCAGCAGTCCCATCCTTTCACCTTACGGAAACACCATATATTTT
>TRBV5-1|TRBJ2-7|NA|TRBD1
CASRRQGDHEQYF
TGCGCCAGCAGGAGACAGGGGGATCACGAGCAGTACTTC
>TRBV6-6|TRBJ2-2|few|TRBD1
CASSSSGTGTGELFF
TGTGCCAGCAGTTCATCCGGGACAGGGACTGGGGAGCTGTTTTTT
>TRBV15|TRBJ2-6|few|NA
CATRTTGANVLTF
TGTGCCACCAGAACGACTGGGGCCAACGTCCTGACTTTC
>TRBV7-9|TRBJ2-6|NA|NA
CASSHAGTHFSGANVLTF
TGTGCCAGCAGCCACGCCGGGACTCATTTCTCTGGGGCCAACGTCCTGACTTTC
>TRBV7-2|TRBJ2-5|few|NA
CASSTWTPPETQYF
TGTGCCAGCAGCACTTGGACGCCGCCAGAGACCCAGTACTTC